Detailed here is one T cell receptor (beta chain). The data were obtained in a study of T-cell reconstitution after alpha-beta-depleted transplantation in children. The CDR3 totals 13 residues. Trimming stripped 1 base from V and 7 bases from J, with 10 bases between. Germline CDR1 and CDR2: LGHDT and YNNKEL (reference sequence). TCRbeta library preparation incorporated unique molecular identifiers. TCRdb redid the calling of the PCR reads with MiXCR, one entry per CDR3 protein. The sample includes 450,000 to 700,000 distinct CDR3 sequences, 25% to 30% of them seen just once. The material sequenced was PBMCs, taken before TCRalphabeta/CD19-depleted stem cell transplant. This receptor was identified in a boy less than two years old with Wiskott-Aldrich syndrome, due to receive a stem cell transplant. The gene calls are TRBV3-1 and TRBJ1-2, with D possibly being TRBD1 (5 bases). CDR3 sequence (DNA): TGTGCCAGCAGCCAAGTAGGGGTCAGTGGCTACACCTTC. It encodes CASSQVGVSGYTF.